Described below is a single T cell receptor beta chain sequence and its context. Mismatch with germline at one junction end may stem from a read error. Other DNA sequences of this sample code for an identical CDR3. The repertoire was sequenced with immunoSEQ multiplex PCR; TCRdb's copy has only in-frame clones and lacks some. The sample holds about 710,000 clones; about 89% are singletons and the top ten take 0.0094%. This CDR3 is 16 amino acids long. The germline V gene encodes CDR1 MNHNS and CDR2 SASEGT. This entry comes from a study of shared T cell receptors in the human thymus. These data were also reused for a study on human thymus T cells. From that paper: Infants served as donors; they were healthy and Finnish and were having corrective surgery for congenital heart defects. The thymus tissue came from resections taken during corrective heart surgery. Seemingly biased V and J gene usage marked thymic and blood repertoires. Related research reported highly overlapping thymic repertoires among unrelated individuals.

This chain uses TRBV6-1 with TRBJ1-6; 7 bases are a match to TRBD1. Specimen: thymocytes. This sequence was found in a boy younger than two with a congenital heart defect. The CDR3 bases are TGTGCCAGCAGTGAAGAGGGGGCCGGGTATAATTCCCCCCTCCACTTT. Translating it yields CASSEEGAGYNSPLHF.